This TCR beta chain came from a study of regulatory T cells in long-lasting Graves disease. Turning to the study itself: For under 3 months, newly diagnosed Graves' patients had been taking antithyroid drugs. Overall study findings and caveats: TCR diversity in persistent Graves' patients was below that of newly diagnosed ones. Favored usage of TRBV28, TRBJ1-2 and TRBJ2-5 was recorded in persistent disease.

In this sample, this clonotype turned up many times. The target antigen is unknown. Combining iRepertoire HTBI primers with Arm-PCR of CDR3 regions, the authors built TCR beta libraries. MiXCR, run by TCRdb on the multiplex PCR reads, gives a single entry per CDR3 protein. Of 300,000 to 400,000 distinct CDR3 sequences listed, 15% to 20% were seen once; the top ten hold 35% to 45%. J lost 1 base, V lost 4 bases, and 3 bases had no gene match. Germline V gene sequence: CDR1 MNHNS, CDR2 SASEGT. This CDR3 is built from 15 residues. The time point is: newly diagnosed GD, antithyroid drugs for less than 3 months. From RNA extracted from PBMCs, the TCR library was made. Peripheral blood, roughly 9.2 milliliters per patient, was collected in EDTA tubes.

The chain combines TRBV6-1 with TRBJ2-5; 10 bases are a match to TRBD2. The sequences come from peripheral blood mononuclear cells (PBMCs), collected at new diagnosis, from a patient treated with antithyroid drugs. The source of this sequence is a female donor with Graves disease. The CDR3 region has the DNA TGTGCCAGCAGTGCAGGGACTAGCGCCCAAGAGACCCAGTACTTC. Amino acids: CASSAGTSAQETQYF.